Listed below are T cell receptor beta chains from one sample, sequenced in a study of blood T cell repertoires in COVID-19. Sequencing used immunoSEQ multiplex PCR; TCRdb keeps in-frame clones, though not all of them. Of some 150,000 clones in the sample, approximately 88% were seen once. Source material: peripheral blood. These receptors came from a woman aged 55-75 years who had recovered from COVID-19. CDR3s include the opening cysteine and the closing phenylalanine or tryptophan. The order of the fields is V gene, J gene, clone size, CDR3 length, D gene, CDR3 DNA, CDR3 protein. The D gene is left open where the match is weak. Clone size, where shown, is once, few, many, or a class for clones that have expanded.

v_call: TRBV2; j_call: TRBJ2-3; clone_size: NA; cdr3_length: 15; d_call: TRBD2; cdr3_nt: TGTGCCAGCAGTGAATGGAGCGGGGGGGCAAATACGCAGTATTTT; cdr3_aa: CASSEWSGGANTQYF
v_call: TRBV7-2; j_call: TRBJ2-4; clone_size: NA; cdr3_length: 14; d_call: NA; cdr3_nt: TGTGCCAGCAGCTTATCCCTAGCCAAAAACATTCAGTACTTC; cdr3_aa: CASSLSLAKNIQYF
v_call: TRBV5-6; j_call: TRBJ1-3; clone_size: NA; cdr3_length: 14; d_call: NA; cdr3_nt: TGTGCCAGCAGCTCCACGAGCTCTGGAAACACCATATATTTT; cdr3_aa: CASSSTSSGNTIYF
v_call: TRBV4-2; j_call: TRBJ2-5; clone_size: NA; cdr3_length: 16; d_call: NA; cdr3_nt: TGTGCCAGCAGCCAACCCACGGGGCGGGGTATAGAGACCCAGTACTTC; cdr3_aa: CASSQPTGRGIETQYF
v_call: TRBV2; j_call: TRBJ1-4; clone_size: once; cdr3_length: 15; d_call: TRBD1; cdr3_nt: TGTGCCAGCAGAAGGACAGGGACAACTAATGAAAAACTGTTTTTT; cdr3_aa: CASRRTGTTNEKLFF
v_call: TRBV10-2; j_call: TRBJ2-3; clone_size: NA; cdr3_length: 15; d_call: TRBD1; cdr3_nt: TGCGCCTCCTCCCGAGACAGGGACGAACCAGATACGCAGTATTTT; cdr3_aa: CASSRDRDEPDTQYF
v_call: TRBV5-1; j_call: TRBJ1-1; clone_size: NA; cdr3_length: 14; d_call: NA; cdr3_nt: TGCGCCAGCAGCCCAGACAGTCAGAACACTGAAGCTTTCTTT; cdr3_aa: CASSPDSQNTEAFF
v_call: TRBV28; j_call: TRBJ1-2; clone_size: NA; cdr3_length: 18; d_call: TRBD1; cdr3_nt: TGTGCCAGCACCTCAAGGGGACAGAAGAGGGGAGCTAACTATGGCTACACCTTC; cdr3_aa: CASTSRGQKRGANYGYTF
v_call: TRBV18; j_call: TRBJ1-2; clone_size: NA; cdr3_length: 17; d_call: TRBD1; cdr3_nt: TGTGCCAGCTCACCACAATCCGGGACAGACTTGGTCTATGGCTACACCTTC; cdr3_aa: CASSPQSGTDLVYGYTF
v_call: TRBV19; j_call: TRBJ2-5; clone_size: NA; cdr3_length: 15; d_call: NA; cdr3_nt: TGTGCCAGTACCGGGACAGGGACTAGCGTAGAGACCCAGTACTTC; cdr3_aa: CASTGTGTSVETQYF
v_call: TRBV6-1; j_call: TRBJ1-2; clone_size: NA; cdr3_length: 17; d_call: NA; cdr3_nt: TGTGCCAGCAGTGAAAATTTTAATAGGGGGTCTAACTATGGCTACACCTTC; cdr3_aa: CASSENFNRGSNYGYTF
v_call: TRBV5-1; j_call: TRBJ2-3; clone_size: NA; cdr3_length: 16; d_call: TRBD1; cdr3_nt: TGCGCCAGCAGCGCCCCGGACAGGGGGGGAGTGGATACGCAGTATTTT; cdr3_aa: CASSAPDRGGVDTQYF
v_call: TRBV11-3; j_call: TRBJ2-3; clone_size: NA; cdr3_length: 16; d_call: TRBD2; cdr3_nt: TGTGCCAGCAGTCTCACTAGCGGATCTAGCACAGATACGCAGTATTTT; cdr3_aa: CASSLTSGSSTDTQYF